This entry lists 14 T cell receptor beta chains sequenced from one sample in a study of post-analysis software for immune sequencing data. Study observations and caveats: TRBV segments more frequent in patients than in controls numbered roughly 5 and included TRBV5-6, TRBV5-1 and TRBV20-1.

These TCRs are of unknown antigen specificity. TCR beta cDNA libraries included unique molecular identifiers. A single record per CDR3 protein comes from TCRdb applying MiXCR to the PCR reads. This sample has about 500,000 distinct CDR3 sequences, with approximately 45% found just once. Sequenced: blood. The receptor set was obtained from a girl aged 10-17 years with multiple sclerosis.

The genes are TRBV7-9 and TRBJ2-1; 9 positions agree with TRBD2. Trimming took 1 base from V and 9 from J; bases not matched to a gene: 1. Germline CDR1 SEHNR, CDR2 FQNEAQ (reference sequence). This CDR3 has 13 residues. CDR3 sequence reads: CASSLVSGGEQFF. CDR3 bases: TGTGCCAGCAGCTTAGTTAGCGGGGGTGAGCAGTTCTTC.

This clonotype was seen a handful of times. The chain links TRBV18 to TRBJ1-4; D remains ambiguous. Between the trimmed V and J ends, which lost 5 bases and 8 bases, there was a span of 18 bases. This CDR3 has 15 amino acids. Germline V CDR1 and CDR2: KGHSH, LQKENI. The CDR3 bases are TGTGCCAGCTCAGCATTACCTGGGGATTGGGAAAAACTGTTTTTT. Translating it yields CASSALPGDWEKLFF.

This clonotype was seen a handful of times. CDR3: CASSLAGDRINTEAFF. DNA of the CDR3: TGCGCCAGCAGCTTGGCCGGAGACAGGATTAACACTGAAGCTTTCTTT. The chain links TRBV5-1 to TRBJ1-1, with D perhaps matching TRBD1 (6 bases). CDR1 and CDR2 from the germline V gene are SGHRS and YFSETQ. This CDR3 spans 16 amino acids. Trimming left V 0 bases short and J 2 bases short, with 14 bases between.

This clonotype showed up just a few times. This chain connects TRBV3-1 to TRBJ2-7, with no clear D. The ends were cut back, 0 bases at V and 2 bases at J, with 11 bases in the middle. Per germline, CDR1 LGHDT and CDR2 YNNKEL (reference sequence). The CDR3 spans 15 residues. CDR3 loop: CASSQEATVAYEQYF. The DNA for the CDR3 is TGTGCCAGCAGCCAAGAAGCGACGGTGGCCTACGAGCAGTACTTC.

CDR3 sequence reads: CASSFPQGGDNYEQYF. CDR3 in DNA: TGTGCCAGCAGCTTTCCTCAGGGTGGAGATAACTACGAGCAGTACTTC. This sequence joins TRBV7-2 and TRBJ2-7; possible D gene TRBD1, 5 bases. In germline, CDR1 is SGHTA, CDR2 FQGNSA. The CDR3 is 16 residues long. Trimming stripped 3 bases from V and 3 bases from J, with 18 bases between.

The V gene is TRBV29-1, the J gene TRBJ2-1; weak D call: TRBD2 (6 bases). CDR1 and CDR2 from the germline V gene are SQVTM and ANQGSEA. The CDR3 is 13 residues long. The ends were cut back, 4 bases at V and 9 bases at J, with 16 bases in the middle. CDR3 amino acids: CSVGRECTPEQFF. The CDR3, as DNA: TGCAGCGTTGGTCGGGAGTGCACCCCTGAGCAGTTCTTC.

CDR3 DNA sequence: TGTGCCAGCAGCCAGGGTAACCAAGAGACCCAGTACTTC. Protein product: CASSQGNQETQYF. The J gene is TRBJ2-5, the V gene TRBV2, with TRBD1 as a possible D gene (5 bases). The CDR3 has 13 amino acids. Germline V gene data show CDR1 as SNHLY and CDR2 as FYNNEI. The germline V and J ends were trimmed by 6 bases and 0 bases, with 8 bases remaining between them.

J is TRBJ2-7 and V is TRBV4-1; 8 bases match TRBD2. The CDR3 runs to 15 residues. Germline V CDR1 and CDR2: MGHRA, YSYEKL. V lost 0 bases and J lost 3; bases outside the gene matches: 4. The CDR3 DNA follows: TGCGCCAGCAGCCAAGATAAGCGGGAGATCTACGAGCAGTACTTC. Protein sequence: CASSQDKREIYEQYF.

This clonotype was recorded a few times. This chain links TRBV20-1 with TRBJ2-1, with 8 nucleotides matching TRBD2. Per germline, CDR1 DFQATT and CDR2 SNEGSKA (reference sequence). The CDR3 has 13 amino acids. The CDR3, as DNA: TGCAGGGGGGGTAGCGGGGCTAGCAATGAGCAGTTCTTC. Its protein is CRGGSGASNEQFF.

The chain links TRBV6-6 to TRBJ2-3, with a weak D call TRBD1 (7 bases). The CDR3 contains 16 residues. Germline V CDR1 and CDR2: MNHNY, SVGAGI (reference sequence). Trimming cost V 6 bases and J 3 bases, with 19 bases left between them. CDR3 residues: CASSTGTAGSTDTQYF. DNA for the CDR3: TGTGCCAGCAGCACGGGGACAGCGGGTTCTACAGATACGCAGTATTTT.

This clonotype was counted a few times. The V call is TRBV29-1, the J call TRBJ2-3; D gene ambiguous. Trimming stripped 4 bases from V and 0 bases from J, with 11 bases between. Per germline, CDR1 SQVTM and CDR2 ANQGSEA. This CDR3 spans 14 amino acids. CDR3 protein: CSVGLTASTDTQYF. The CDR3 DNA follows: TGCAGCGTTGGTTTAACAGCCAGCACAGATACGCAGTATTTT.

This clonotype was recorded a few times. The chain has TRBV7-8 and TRBJ2-1; 7 bases match TRBD2. The CDR3 is 15 amino acids. The J segment lost 1 base and the V segment lost 4 bases, leaving 4 bases of the junction unmatched. The germline CDR1 and CDR2 sequences are SGHVS and FQNEAQ. This CDR3 is CASSSTSESYNEQFF. Written as DNA, the CDR3 is TGTGCCAGCAGCTCAACTAGCGAGTCCTACAATGAGCAGTTCTTC.

The CDR3 protein is CASSLVSGQDQQYF. The CDR3 DNA reads TGTGCCAGCAGCTTAGTATCTGGGCAGGATCAGCAGTACTTC. V usage is TRBV11-2 and J usage is TRBJ2-7; D is unclear. V was cut by 1 base and J by 8 bases, with 15 bases left in between. Germline values: CDR1 SGHAT, CDR2 FQNNGV. The CDR3 has 14 amino acids.

The rearrangement uses TRBV28 and TRBJ1-2; 11 bases fit TRBD1. J was trimmed by 3 bases and V by 7 bases; bases with no gene match: 7. CDR1 is MDHEN and CDR2 is SYDVKM in the germline V gene. CDR3 size: 15 residues. CDR3 sequence (DNA): TGTGCCAGCATCATATCGGGACAGGGGGACTATGGCTACACCTTC. Protein product: CASIISGQGDYGYTF.